The present TCR beta chain was sequenced within a study of blood T cells in healthy people across ages. Study-wide findings and caveats: Strong correlation existed between TCR beta diversity and naive T cell percentage. Versus aged donors, long-lived donors had higher diversity and more naive CD4+ cells. Donor CMV status was unknown, possibly confounding expanded clonotype changes.

For this clonotype: Its matching antigen is unknown.

The use of a sample-barcoded 5' primer and a J-beta primer mix characterized a second PCR of roughly 6 to 11 cycles. MiXCR, applied by TCRdb to the 5' RACE reads, yields one record per CDR3 protein. The table includes over 600,000 distinct CDR3 sequences, around 43% detected once. The CDR3 spans 15 residues. V lost 2 bases to trimming and J lost 6 bases, with 14 bases between them. Germline-derived CDR1 and CDR2 are MNHEY and SVGEGT. The source is a man older than 75 in good health. This chain joins TRBV6-2 or TRBV6-3 and TRBJ2-1, with D unclear. Sequencing input: blood. In DNA, the CDR3 is TGTGCCAGCAGTTACGAGGAGTACGGTTCCAATGAGCAGTTCTTC. Translation: CASSYEEYGSNEQFF.